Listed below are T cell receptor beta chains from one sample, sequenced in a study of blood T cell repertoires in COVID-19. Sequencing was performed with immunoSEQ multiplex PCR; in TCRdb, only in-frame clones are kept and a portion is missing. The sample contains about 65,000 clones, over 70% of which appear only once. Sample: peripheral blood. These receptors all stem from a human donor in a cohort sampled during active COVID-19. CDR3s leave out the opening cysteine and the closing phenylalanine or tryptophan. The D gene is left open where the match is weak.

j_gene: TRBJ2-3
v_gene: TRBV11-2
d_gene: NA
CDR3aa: ASSSDSRRADTQY

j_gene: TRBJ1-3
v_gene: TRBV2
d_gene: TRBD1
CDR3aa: ASTPPNGQGRNTIY

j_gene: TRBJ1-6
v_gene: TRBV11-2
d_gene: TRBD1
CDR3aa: ASSPAWTGGNSPLH

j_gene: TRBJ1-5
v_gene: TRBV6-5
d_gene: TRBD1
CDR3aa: ASSTGQGRNQPQH

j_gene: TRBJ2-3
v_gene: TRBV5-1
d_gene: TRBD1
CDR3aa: ASSSQGALPDTQY

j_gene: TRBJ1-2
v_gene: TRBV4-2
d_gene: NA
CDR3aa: ASSQGRVGYT

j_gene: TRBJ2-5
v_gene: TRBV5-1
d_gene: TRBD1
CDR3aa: ASSPRGRETQY

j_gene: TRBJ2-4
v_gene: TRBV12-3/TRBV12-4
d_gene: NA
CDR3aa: ASSSPGVNIQY

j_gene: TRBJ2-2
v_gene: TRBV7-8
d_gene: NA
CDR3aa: ASSLVEGGGTGELF

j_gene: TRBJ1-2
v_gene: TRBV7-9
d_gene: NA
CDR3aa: ASSTTGPYGYT

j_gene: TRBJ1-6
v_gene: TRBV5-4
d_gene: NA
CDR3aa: ASSPGQRESPLH

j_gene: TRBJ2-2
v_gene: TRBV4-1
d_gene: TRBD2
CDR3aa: ASSQGPSGGLRTGELF

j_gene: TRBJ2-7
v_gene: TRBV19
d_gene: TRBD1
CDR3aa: ASSFSDRVYEQY

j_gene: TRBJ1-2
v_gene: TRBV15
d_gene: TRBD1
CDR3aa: ATSVNGQGDGYT

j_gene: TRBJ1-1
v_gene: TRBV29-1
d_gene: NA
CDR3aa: SGGRENTEAF

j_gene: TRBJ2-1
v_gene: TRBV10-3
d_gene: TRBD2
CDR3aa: AIRRTSGGESEQF

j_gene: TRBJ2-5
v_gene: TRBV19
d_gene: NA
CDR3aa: ASSISGETQY

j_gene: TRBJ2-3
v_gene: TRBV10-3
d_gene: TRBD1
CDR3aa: AISEGQGGTDTQY

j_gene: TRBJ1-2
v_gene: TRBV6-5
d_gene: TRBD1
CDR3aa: ASSYSGQGGGYT

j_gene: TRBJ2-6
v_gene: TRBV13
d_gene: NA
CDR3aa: ASSFGHISGANVLT

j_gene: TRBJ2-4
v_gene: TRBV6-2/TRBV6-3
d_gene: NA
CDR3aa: ASSYAPGVAKNIQY

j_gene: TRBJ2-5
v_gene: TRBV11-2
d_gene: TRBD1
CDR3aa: ASSLAALGQVQETQY